Below are 27 T cell receptor beta chains sequenced from a single sample in a study of blood T cell repertoires in COVID-19. Sequenced by immunoSEQ multiplex PCR; TCRdb stores in-frame clones only, minus some. Counted here are 45,000 to 50,000 clones, approximately 90% occurring once; the ten biggest clones make up about 8.8%. The specimen was peripheral blood. The receptor set was obtained from a man aged 45-65 years with active COVID-19.

V and J are TRBV3-1 (or the pseudogene TRBV3-2) and TRBJ2-1; a possible D gene is TRBD2 (6 bases). The CDR3 has 14 amino acids. Germline loops: CDR1 LGHDT, CDR2 YNNKEL (reference sequence). The V end was cut by 10 bases, the J end by 4 bases, with 17 bases between. The chain's CDR3 is CATSIRGGYNEQFF. The DNA of the CDR3 is TGTGCCACCTCGATCCGGGGAGGATACAATGAGCAGTTCTTC.

The chain is built from TRBV30 and TRBJ2-7; 12 bases agree with TRBD2. The CDR3 spans 15 residues. The trim removed 1 base at V and 4 bases at J, leaving 5 bases unmatched. Germline V lookup: CDR1 GTSNPN, CDR2 SVGIG (reference sequence). CDR3 sequence reads: CAWSGLAGDLYEQYF. Here the CDR3 DNA reads TGTGCCTGGAGTGGACTAGCGGGAGATCTGTACGAGCAGTACTTC. The full variable domain, completed using reference TRBV30 and TRBJ2-7, is SQTIHQWPATLVQPVGSPLSLECTVEGTSNPNLYWYRQAAGRGLQLLFYSVGIGQISSEVPQNLSASRPQDRQFILSSKKLLLSDSGFYLCAWSGLAGDLYEQYFGPGTRLTVT.

This clone has more than one count but fewer than ten. The chain carries TRBV18 and TRBJ2-3; the D gene is possibly TRBD2 (5 bases). The CDR3 has 14 amino acids. V was clipped by 8 bases and J by 6 bases, with 18 bases between them. In germline, CDR1 is KGHSH, CDR2 LQKENI. Written as DNA, the CDR3 is TGTGCCAGCCACAGTAGCGCAGCATCCGATACGCAGTATTTT. Protein product: CASHSSAASDTQYF.

The chain employs TRBV6-1 and TRBJ2-3; D ambiguous. In germline, CDR1 is MNHNS, CDR2 SASEGT. The ends were cut back, 2 bases at V and 5 bases at J, with 11 bases in the middle. The CDR3 covers 14 residues. The CDR3, as DNA: TGTGCCAGCAGTGAATTGCGTCTTATAGATACGCAGTATTTT. This sequence encodes CASSELRLIDTQYF.

The CDR3 region is CASSLGTGGVQYF. CDR3 nucleotides: TGTGCCAGCAGCCTCGGGACAGGGGGCGTTCAGTACTTC. This sequence joins TRBV11-3 and TRBJ2-4, with TRBD1 matching 12 bases. The CDR3 is 13 amino acids. V gave up 5 bases and J gave up 11 bases; unmatched junction bases: 4. Germline V gene data show CDR1 as SGHNT and CDR2 as YENEEA.

This chain joins TRBV6-2 or TRBV6-3 and TRBJ1-2, with 10 bases identical to TRBD1. The germline V gene encodes CDR1 MNHEY and CDR2 SVGEGT. CDR3 length: 17 amino acids. The trim removed 2 bases at V and 0 bases at J, leaving 6 bases unmatched. The CDR3 sequence: CASSYLTGGASNYGYTF. The CDR3 DNA sequence: TGTGCCAGCAGTTACCTGACAGGGGGCGCATCTAACTATGGCTACACCTTC.

The chain couples TRBV7-9 to TRBJ2-3, with D tentatively TRBD2 (6 bases). This CDR3 region has 15 residues. The V and J ends lost 4 bases and 1 base respectively, with 12 bases between them. CDR1 and CDR2 from the germline V gene are SEHNR and FQNEAQ (reference sequence). CDR3 DNA: TGTGCCAGCAGCTCCTCTAGCGAACGCACAGATACGCAGTATTTT. Amino acid sequence: CASSSSSERTDTQYF.

The chain uses TRBV4-2 and TRBJ1-3; D gene ambiguous. Between the trimmed V and J ends, which lost 2 bases and 8 bases, there was a span of 13 bases. The CDR3 extends over 14 amino acids. Per germline, CDR1 LGHNA and CDR2 YNFKEQ. The CDR3 protein is CASSQSQNGDTIYF. The DNA of the CDR3 is TGTGCCAGCAGCCAAAGTCAGAATGGTGACACCATATATTTT.

This sequence joins TRBV3-1 (or the pseudogene TRBV3-2) and TRBJ2-1; tentative D call: TRBD2 (6 bases). V was pared by 4 bases and J by 15 bases, with 16 bases between. In germline, CDR1 is LGHDT, CDR2 YNNKEL (reference sequence). The CDR3 loop spans 12 amino acids. The CDR3 DNA follows: TGTGCCAGCAGCCCCATGGGACTCTCGCGGTTCTTC. This sequence encodes CASSPMGLSRFF.

On this clone: The sample holds other DNA sequences that translate to the same CDR3. The V gene is TRBV5-1, the J gene TRBJ1-1; D is unclear. V was cut by 4 bases and J by 1 base, with 8 bases left in between. Germline assignment: CDR1 SGHRS and CDR2 YFSETQ. The CDR3 is 13 amino acids. The CDR3 is CASSLAGNTEAFF. In nucleotides, the CDR3 is TGCGCCAGCAGCCTGGCAGGGAACACTGAAGCTTTCTTT. The variable domain in full, with the rest retrieved from reference TRBV5-1 and TRBJ1-1, is KAGVTQTPRYLIKTRGQQVTLSCSPISGHRSVSWYQQTPGQGLQFLFEYFSETQRNKGNFPGRFSGRQFSNSRSEMNVSTLELGDSALYLCASSLAGNTEAFFGQGTRLTVV.

The J gene is TRBJ2-7, the V gene TRBV12-5; 9 bases agree with TRBD1. V shed 4 bases and J 1 base; nucleotides not matched to a gene: 8. CDR3 length: 16 amino acids. From germline, CDR1 is LGHNT and CDR2 FRNRAP. The CDR3 nucleotides are TGTGCTAGTGGTTGGGGGGGACAGGGTCTATCCTACGAGCAGTACTTC. Encoded protein: CASGWGGQGLSYEQYF.

In its sample, this clone was seen once. The chain carries TRBV10-2 and TRBJ2-7; TRBD2 matches at 7 bases. The CDR3 spans 14 residues. Unmatched junction bases numbered 4, after V lost 3 bases and J lost 2 bases. In germline, CDR1 is WSHSY, CDR2 SAAADI. In DNA form, the CDR3 reads TGCGCCAGCAGTGATGCGGGGGAGACCTACGAGCAGTACTTC. As protein: CASSDAGETYEQYF.

A single count supports this clone. The chain uses TRBV6-6 and TRBJ2-7; 8 bases align to TRBD1. V trimming: 7 bases; J trimming: 5 bases; junction bases outside the gene matches: 10. The length of the CDR3 is 14 residues. CDR1 is MNHNY, CDR2 SVGAGI, per germline (reference sequence). The CDR3 DNA sequence: TGTGCCAGCAAAGGACAGGGCCGAAAAGACGAGCAGTACTTC. It codes for CASKGQGRKDEQYF.

The chain joins TRBV10-3 to TRBJ2-7, with 8 bases identical to TRBD2. V shed 8 bases and J 5 bases; nucleotides not matched to a gene: 5. The CDR3 spans 12 residues. Germline lookup yields CDR1 ENHRY and CDR2 SYGVKD. The CDR3 protein is CAIRAGDNEQYF. Written as DNA, the CDR3 is TGTGCCATCCGAGCGGGAGACAACGAGCAGTACTTC.

The rearrangement joins TRBV7-2 to TRBJ2-3, with 7 bases identical to TRBD2. Trimming took 1 base from V and 1 from J; bases not matched to a gene: 2. CDR3 length: 15 residues. Germline assignment: CDR1 SGHTA and CDR2 FQGNSA. The CDR3 coding sequence is TGTGCCAGCAGCTTAGGCGGGAGAGGCACAGATACGCAGTATTTT. It encodes CASSLGGRGTDTQYF.

The rearrangement links TRBV7-3 to TRBJ2-7, with 8 bases that match TRBD1. The ends lost 5 bases at V and 3 bases at J; junction bases unmatched: 9. The germline gives CDR1 SGHTA, CDR2 FQGTGA. This CDR3 spans 15 amino acids. CDR3 residues: CASSLGTGPHYEQYF. CDR3 DNA sequence: TGTGCCAGCAGCCTGGGGACAGGCCCTCACTACGAGCAGTACTTC.

This clone was seen a single time. CDR3 in DNA: TGTGCCAGCAGTTACTCGGACAGCCTAATCTATGGCTACACCTTC. Its translation is CASSYSDSLIYGYTF. This chain connects TRBV6-2 or TRBV6-3 to TRBJ1-2, with D perhaps matching TRBD1 (6 bases). Trimming took off 0 bases at V and 4 bases at J, with 12 bases between the two ends. Germline V gene lookup returns CDR1 MNHEY and CDR2 SVGEGT. The CDR3 consists of 15 residues.

V is TRBV19 and J is TRBJ1-6; a possible D gene is TRBD1 (6 bases). The length of the CDR3 is 14 residues. Between the trimmed V and J ends, which lost 5 bases and 5 bases, there was a span of 10 bases. Germline-derived CDR1 and CDR2 are LNHDA and SQIVND (reference sequence). CDR3 bases: TGTGCCAGTAGTTTTCGGACAGATAATTCACCCCTCCACTTT. Protein: CASSFRTDNSPLHF.

The chain couples TRBV10-3 to TRBJ2-7; TRBD2 might be the D (6 bases). CDR1 is ENHRY and CDR2 is SYGVKD in the germline V gene. The CDR3 is made up of 14 amino acids. Deletions cut 4 bases from V and 0 bases from J, with 10 bases between. The CDR3 sequence is CAISADGGSYEQYF. As DNA, the CDR3 is TGTGCCATCAGTGCGGACGGGGGCTCCTACGAGCAGTACTTC.

The CDR3 protein is CASSPSSGGYNEQFF. The CDR3, as DNA: TGTGCCAGCTCACCCTCTAGCGGGGGGTACAATGAGCAGTTCTTC. J is TRBJ2-1 and V is TRBV18, with 11 bases that match TRBD2. Trimming removed 3 bases from V and 4 bases from J; junction bases left unmatched: 2. CDR3 size: 15 residues. Germline CDR1 KGHSH, CDR2 LQKENI.

The chain uses TRBV14 and TRBJ1-2; tentatively, D is TRBD1 (5 bases). CDR3 length equals 14 residues. The V end lost 0 bases, the J end lost 5 bases, and 10 bases lay between the germline ends. Germline CDR1 and CDR2: SGHDN and FVKESK. CDR3 sequence (DNA): TGTGCCAGCAGCCAAGATCTGGGGCCATATGGCTACACCTTC. It specifies CASSQDLGPYGYTF. Full variable domain (outside the CDR3, taken from reference TRBV14 and TRBJ1-2): EAGVTQFPSHSVIEKGQTVTLRCDPISGHDNLYWYRRVMGKEIKFLLHFVKESKQDESGMPNNRFLAERTGGTYSTLKVQPAELEDSGVYFCASSQDLGPYGYTFGSGTRLTVV.

This clone appeared once. The chain joins TRBV27 to TRBJ2-1; TRBD1 agrees at 8 bases. After removal of 6 bases from V and 8 bases from J, the junction contained 6 bases not matched to a gene. The CDR3 sequence is 13 residues long. CDR1 MNHEY and CDR2 SMNVEV come from the germline V gene (reference sequence). The CDR3 is CASRRNRGDEQFF. CDR3 sequence (DNA): TGTGCCAGCAGAAGAAACAGGGGGGATGAGCAGTTCTTC.

The chain combines TRBV5-1 with TRBJ2-3, with 7 nucleotides matching TRBD2. Trimming took 5 bases from V and 4 from J; bases not matched to a gene: 16. The CDR3 sequence is 17 residues long. Looked up from germline, CDR1 is SGHRS and CDR2 is YFSETQ. The chain's CDR3 is CASRHQTGASGADTQYF. The DNA of the CDR3 is TGCGCCAGCAGACACCAAACCGGGGCAAGCGGGGCAGATACGCAGTATTTT.

This clone turned up a few times. The chain couples TRBV4-2 to TRBJ1-6; a possible D gene is TRBD1 (5 bases). Per the germline V gene, CDR1 is LGHNA and CDR2 is YNFKEQ. The V end lost 0 bases, the J end lost 11 bases, and 11 bases lay between the germline ends. The CDR3 runs to 14 residues. Here the CDR3 reads CASSQDRGGPPLHF. CDR3 DNA: TGTGCCAGCAGCCAAGATCGGGGGGGTCCACCCCTCCACTTT.

The chain uses TRBV15 and TRBJ2-1; D may be TRBD1 (5 bases). V was shortened by 0 bases and J by 7 bases, with 16 bases between the two germline ends. Germline CDR1 LNHNV, CDR2 YYDKDF (reference sequence). There are 16 residues in the CDR3. The CDR3 sequence is CATSRDGAGFSNEQFF. CDR3 coding DNA: TGTGCCACCAGCAGAGATGGGGCAGGGTTTTCGAATGAGCAGTTCTTC.

This chain joins TRBV2 and TRBJ1-1; D is perhaps TRBD1 (5 bases). The germline gives CDR1 SNHLY, CDR2 FYNNEI. CDR3 length equals 14 residues. The V end was cut by 4 bases, the J end by 0 bases, with 9 bases between. CDR3 nucleotide sequence: TGTGCCAGCAGTGCCGGACACCTGAACACTGAAGCTTTCTTT. As protein: CASSAGHLNTEAFF. Full variable domain (missing parts from reference TRBV2 and TRBJ1-1): EPEVTQTPSHQVTQMGQEVILRCVPISNHLYFYWYRQILGQKVEFLVSFYNNEISEKSEIFDDQFSVERPDGSNFTLKIRSTKLEDSAMYFCASSAGHLNTEAFFGQGTRLTVV.

The chain employs TRBV19 and TRBJ1-1; weak D call: TRBD1 (5 bases). V was clipped by 4 bases and J by 1 base, with 7 bases between them. The CDR3 has 13 amino acids. CDR1 and CDR2 from the germline V gene are LNHDA and SQIVND (reference sequence). Here the CDR3 DNA reads TGTGCCAGTAGTACCACAGGGAACACTGAAGCTTTCTTT. It translates to CASSTTGNTEAFF.